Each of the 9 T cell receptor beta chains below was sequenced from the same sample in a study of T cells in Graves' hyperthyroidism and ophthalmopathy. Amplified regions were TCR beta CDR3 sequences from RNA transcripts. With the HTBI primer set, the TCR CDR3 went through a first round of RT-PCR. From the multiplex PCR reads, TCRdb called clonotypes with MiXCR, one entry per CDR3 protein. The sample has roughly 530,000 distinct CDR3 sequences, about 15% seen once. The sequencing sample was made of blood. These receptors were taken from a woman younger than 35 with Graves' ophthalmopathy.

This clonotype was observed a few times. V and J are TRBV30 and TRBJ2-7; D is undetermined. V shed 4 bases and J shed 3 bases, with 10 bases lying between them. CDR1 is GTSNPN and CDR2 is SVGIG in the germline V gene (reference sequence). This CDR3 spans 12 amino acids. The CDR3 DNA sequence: TGTGCCTGGAACTTAGGTCGCTACGAGCAGTACTTC. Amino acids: CAWNLGRYEQYF.

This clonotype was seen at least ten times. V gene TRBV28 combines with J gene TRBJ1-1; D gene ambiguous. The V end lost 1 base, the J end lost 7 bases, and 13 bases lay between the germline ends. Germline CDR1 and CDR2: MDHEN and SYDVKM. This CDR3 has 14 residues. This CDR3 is CASSLLGGRSEAFF. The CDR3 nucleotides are TGTGCCAGCAGTTTATTGGGCGGTCGCAGTGAAGCTTTCTTT.

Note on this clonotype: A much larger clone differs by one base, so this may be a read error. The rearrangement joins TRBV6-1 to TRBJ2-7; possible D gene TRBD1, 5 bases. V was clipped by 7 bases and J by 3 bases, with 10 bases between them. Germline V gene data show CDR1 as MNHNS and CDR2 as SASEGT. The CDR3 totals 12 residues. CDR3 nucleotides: TGTGCCAGCACTGCCGACAGCTACGAGCAGTACTTC. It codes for CASTADSYEQYF.

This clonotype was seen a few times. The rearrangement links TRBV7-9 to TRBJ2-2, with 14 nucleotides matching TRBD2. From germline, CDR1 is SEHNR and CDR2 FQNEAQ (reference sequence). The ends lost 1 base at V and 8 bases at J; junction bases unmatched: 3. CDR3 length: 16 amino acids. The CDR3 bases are TGTGCCAGCAGCTTAGGGACTAGCGGGAGGTCTGGGGAGCTGTTTTTT. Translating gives CASSLGTSGRSGELFF.

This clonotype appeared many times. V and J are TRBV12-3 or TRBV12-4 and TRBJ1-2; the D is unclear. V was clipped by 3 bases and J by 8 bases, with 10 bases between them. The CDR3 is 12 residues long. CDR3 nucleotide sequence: TGTGCCAGCAGTTTCGGGGAGTCCGGCTACACCTTC. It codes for CASSFGESGYTF.

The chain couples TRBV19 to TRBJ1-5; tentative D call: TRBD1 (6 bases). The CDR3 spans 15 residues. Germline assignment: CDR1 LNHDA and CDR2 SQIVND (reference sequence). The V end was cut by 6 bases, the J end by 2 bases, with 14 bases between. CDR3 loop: CASRLQGSGNQPQHF. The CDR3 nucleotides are TGTGCCAGTAGACTACAGGGTTCCGGCAATCAGCCCCAGCATTTT. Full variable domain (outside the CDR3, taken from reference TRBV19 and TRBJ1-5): DGGITQSPKYLFRKEGQNVTLSCEQNLNHDAMYWYRQDPGQGLRLIYYSQIVNDFQKGDIAEGYSVSREKKESFPLTVTSAQKNPTAFYLCASRLQGSGNQPQHFGDGTRLSIL.

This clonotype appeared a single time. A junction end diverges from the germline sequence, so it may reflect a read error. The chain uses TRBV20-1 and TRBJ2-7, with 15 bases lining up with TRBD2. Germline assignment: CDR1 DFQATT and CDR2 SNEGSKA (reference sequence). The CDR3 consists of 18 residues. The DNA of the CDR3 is TGCAGTGCCGATATGGGACTAGCGGGAGGTACTACAAGCAACGAGCAGTCCTTC. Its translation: CSADMGLAGGTTSNEQSF.

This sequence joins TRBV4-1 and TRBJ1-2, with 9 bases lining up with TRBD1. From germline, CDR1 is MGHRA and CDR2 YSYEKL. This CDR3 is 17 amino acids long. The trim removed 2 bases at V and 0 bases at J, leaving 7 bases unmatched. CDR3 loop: CASSQQTGGSANYGYTF. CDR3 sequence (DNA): TGCGCCAGCAGCCAACAGACAGGGGGTTCTGCTAACTATGGCTACACCTTC.

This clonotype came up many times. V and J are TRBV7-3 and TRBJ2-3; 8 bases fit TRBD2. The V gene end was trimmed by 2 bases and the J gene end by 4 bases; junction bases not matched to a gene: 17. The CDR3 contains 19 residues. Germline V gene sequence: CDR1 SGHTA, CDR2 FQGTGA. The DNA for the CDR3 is TGTGCCAGCAGCTTATCCGAACCAACTAGCGGACTGGGGCCAGATACGCAGTATTTT. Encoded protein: CASSLSEPTSGLGPDTQYF.